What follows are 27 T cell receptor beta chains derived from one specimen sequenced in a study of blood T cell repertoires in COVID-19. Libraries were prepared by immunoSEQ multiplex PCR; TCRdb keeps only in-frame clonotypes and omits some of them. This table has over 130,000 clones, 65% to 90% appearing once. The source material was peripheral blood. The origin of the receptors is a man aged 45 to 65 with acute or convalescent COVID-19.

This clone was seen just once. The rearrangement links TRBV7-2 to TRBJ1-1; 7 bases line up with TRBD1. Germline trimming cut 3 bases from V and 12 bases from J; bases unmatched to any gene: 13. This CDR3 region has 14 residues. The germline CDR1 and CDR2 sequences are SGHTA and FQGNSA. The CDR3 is CASSFQPGQTRPFF. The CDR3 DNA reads TGTGCCAGCAGCTTCCAACCGGGACAGACACGACCTTTCTTT.

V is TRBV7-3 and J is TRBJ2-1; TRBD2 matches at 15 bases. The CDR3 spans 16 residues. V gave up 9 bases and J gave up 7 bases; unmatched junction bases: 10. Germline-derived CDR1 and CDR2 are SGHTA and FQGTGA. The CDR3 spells CASAQSGTSGGNEQFF. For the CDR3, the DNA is TGTGCCAGTGCCCAAAGCGGGACTAGCGGGGGGAATGAGCAGTTCTTC.

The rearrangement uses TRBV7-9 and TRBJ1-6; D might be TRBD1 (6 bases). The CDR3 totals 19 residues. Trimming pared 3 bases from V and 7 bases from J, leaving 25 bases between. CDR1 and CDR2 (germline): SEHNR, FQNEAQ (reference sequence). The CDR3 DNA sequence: TGTGCCAGCAGCTTGCGTCCCACAGGGTCCAACGCTAGGAATTCACCCCTCCACTTT. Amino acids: CASSLRPTGSNARNSPLHF.

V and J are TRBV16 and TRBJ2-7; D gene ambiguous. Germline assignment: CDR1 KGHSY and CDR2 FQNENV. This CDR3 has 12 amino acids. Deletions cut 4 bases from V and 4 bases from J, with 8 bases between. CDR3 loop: CASSLSFYEQYF. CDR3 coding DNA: TGTGCCAGCAGCCTATCCTTTTACGAGCAGTACTTC.

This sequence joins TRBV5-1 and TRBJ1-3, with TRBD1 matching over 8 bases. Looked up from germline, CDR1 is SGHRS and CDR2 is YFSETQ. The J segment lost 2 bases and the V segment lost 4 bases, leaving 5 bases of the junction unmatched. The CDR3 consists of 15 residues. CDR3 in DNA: TGCGCCAGCAGCGGACAGACAGGGGCTGGAAACACCATATATTTT. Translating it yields CASSGQTGAGNTIYF.

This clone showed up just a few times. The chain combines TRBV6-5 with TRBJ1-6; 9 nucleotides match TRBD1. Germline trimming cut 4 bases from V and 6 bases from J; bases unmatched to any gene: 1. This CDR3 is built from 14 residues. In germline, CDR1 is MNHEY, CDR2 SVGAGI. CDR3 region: CASSSDRGNSPLHF. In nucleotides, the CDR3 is TGTGCCAGCAGTTCGGACAGGGGTAATTCACCCCTCCACTTT.

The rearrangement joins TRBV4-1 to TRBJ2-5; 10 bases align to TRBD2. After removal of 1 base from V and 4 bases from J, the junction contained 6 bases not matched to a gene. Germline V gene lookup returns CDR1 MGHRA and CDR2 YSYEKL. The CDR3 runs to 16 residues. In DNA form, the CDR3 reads TGCGCCAGCAGCCAAGGGGAGCGGGGGGGCAGAGAGACCCAGTACTTC. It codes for CASSQGERGGRETQYF.

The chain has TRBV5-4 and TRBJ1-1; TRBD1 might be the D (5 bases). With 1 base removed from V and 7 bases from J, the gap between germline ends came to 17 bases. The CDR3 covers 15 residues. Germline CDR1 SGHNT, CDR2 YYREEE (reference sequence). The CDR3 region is CASSLPAGEGLEAFF. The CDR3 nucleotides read TGTGCCAGCAGCTTGCCCGCGGGGGAGGGCCTTGAAGCTTTCTTT.

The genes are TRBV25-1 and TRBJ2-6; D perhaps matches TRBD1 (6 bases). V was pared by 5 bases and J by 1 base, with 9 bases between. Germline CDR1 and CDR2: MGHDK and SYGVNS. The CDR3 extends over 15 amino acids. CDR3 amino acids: CASSTDRSGANVLTF. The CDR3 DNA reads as TGTGCCAGCAGTACCGACAGGTCTGGGGCCAACGTCCTGACTTTC.

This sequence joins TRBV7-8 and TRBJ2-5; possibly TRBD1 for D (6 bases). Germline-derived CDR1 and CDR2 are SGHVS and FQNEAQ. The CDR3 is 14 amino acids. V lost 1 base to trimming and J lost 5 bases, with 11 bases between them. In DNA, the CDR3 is TGTGCCAGCAGCTTAGGGACAGTTCAGGAGACCCAGTACTTC. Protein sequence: CASSLGTVQETQYF. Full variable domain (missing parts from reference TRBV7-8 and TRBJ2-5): GAGVSQSPRYKVAKRGQDVALRCDPISGHVSLFWYQQALGQGPEFLTYFQNEAQLDKSGLPSDRFFAERPEGSVSTLKIQRTQQEDSAVYLCASSLGTVQETQYFGPGTRLLVL.

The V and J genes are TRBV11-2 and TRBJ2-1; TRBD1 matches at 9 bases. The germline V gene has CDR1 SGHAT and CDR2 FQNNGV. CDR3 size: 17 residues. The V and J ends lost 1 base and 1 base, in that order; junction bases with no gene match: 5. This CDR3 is CASSLVAGTGSYNEQFF. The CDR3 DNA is TGTGCCAGCAGCTTAGTGGCCGGGACAGGGTCCTACAATGAGCAGTTCTTC.

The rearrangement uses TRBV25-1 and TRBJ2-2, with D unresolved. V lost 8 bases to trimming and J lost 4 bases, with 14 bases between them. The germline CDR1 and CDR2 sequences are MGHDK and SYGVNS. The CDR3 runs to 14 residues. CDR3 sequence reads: CASSPRKSTGELFF. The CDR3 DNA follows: TGTGCCAGCTCTCCTAGGAAGAGCACCGGGGAGCTGTTTTTT.

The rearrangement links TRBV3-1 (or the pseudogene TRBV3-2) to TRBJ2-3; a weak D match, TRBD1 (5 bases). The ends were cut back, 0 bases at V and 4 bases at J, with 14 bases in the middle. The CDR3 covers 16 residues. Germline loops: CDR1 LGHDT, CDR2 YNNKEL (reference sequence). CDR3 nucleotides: TGTGCCAGCAGCCAAGAAGGGGCCCGGGCGGCAGATACGCAGTATTTT. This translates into CASSQEGARAADTQYF.

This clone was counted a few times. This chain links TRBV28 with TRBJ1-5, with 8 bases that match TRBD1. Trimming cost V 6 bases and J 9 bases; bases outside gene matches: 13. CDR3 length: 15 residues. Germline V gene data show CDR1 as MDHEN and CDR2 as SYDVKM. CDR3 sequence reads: CASSPLDRAQLPQHF. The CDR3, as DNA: TGTGCCAGCAGCCCTTTGGACAGGGCCCAACTGCCCCAGCATTTT.

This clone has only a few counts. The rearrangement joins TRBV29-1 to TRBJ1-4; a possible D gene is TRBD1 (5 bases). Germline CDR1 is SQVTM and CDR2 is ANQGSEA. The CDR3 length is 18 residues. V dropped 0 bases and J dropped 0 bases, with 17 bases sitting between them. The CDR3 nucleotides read TGCAGCGTTGAAGACCTAACGGGGGGAGCCGCAACTAATGAAAAACTGTTTTTT. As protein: CSVEDLTGGAATNEKLFF.

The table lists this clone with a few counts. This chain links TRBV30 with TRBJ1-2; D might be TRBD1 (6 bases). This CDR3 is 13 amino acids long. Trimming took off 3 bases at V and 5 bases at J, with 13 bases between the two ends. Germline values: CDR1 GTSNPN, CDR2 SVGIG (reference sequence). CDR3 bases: TGTGCCTGGAGAAGACAGGAAGGTTATGGCTACACCTTC. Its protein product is CAWRRQEGYGYTF. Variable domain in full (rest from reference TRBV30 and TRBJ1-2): SQTIHQWPATLVQPVGSPLSLECTVEGTSNPNLYWYRQAAGRGLQLLFYSVGIGQISSEVPQNLSASRPQDRQFILSSKKLLLSDSGFYLCAWRRQEGYGYTFGSGTRLTVV.

DNA for the CDR3: TGTGCCAGCAGCCGCCGACCAGGGGTTCTTAATGAAAAACTGTTTTTT. Translated, it gives CASSRRPGVLNEKLFF. The genes are TRBV3-1 (or the pseudogene TRBV3-2) and TRBJ1-4; a possible D gene is TRBD1 (6 bases). V dropped 4 bases and J dropped 4 bases, with 16 bases sitting between them. Germline values: CDR1 LGHDT, CDR2 YNNKEL (reference sequence). CDR3 length equals 16 residues.

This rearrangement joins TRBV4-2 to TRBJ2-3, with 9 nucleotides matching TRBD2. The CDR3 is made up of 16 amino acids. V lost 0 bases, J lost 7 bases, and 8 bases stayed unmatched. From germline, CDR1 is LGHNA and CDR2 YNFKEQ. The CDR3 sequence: CASSQDLPGLANTQYF. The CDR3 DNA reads TGTGCCAGCAGCCAAGATCTACCGGGACTAGCAAATACGCAGTATTTT.

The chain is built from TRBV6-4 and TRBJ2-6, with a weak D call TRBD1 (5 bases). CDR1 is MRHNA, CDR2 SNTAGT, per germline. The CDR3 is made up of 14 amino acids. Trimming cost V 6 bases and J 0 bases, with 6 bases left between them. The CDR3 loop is CASRQGSGANVLTF. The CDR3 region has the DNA TGTGCCAGCAGGCAGGGCTCTGGGGCCAACGTCCTGACTTTC.

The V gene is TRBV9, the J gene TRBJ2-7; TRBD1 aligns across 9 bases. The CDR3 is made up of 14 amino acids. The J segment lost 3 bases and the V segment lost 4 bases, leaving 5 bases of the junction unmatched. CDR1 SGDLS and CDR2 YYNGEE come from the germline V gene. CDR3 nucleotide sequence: TGTGCCAGCAGCCACGGGACAGGGAACTACGAGCAGTACTTC. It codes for CASSHGTGNYEQYF.

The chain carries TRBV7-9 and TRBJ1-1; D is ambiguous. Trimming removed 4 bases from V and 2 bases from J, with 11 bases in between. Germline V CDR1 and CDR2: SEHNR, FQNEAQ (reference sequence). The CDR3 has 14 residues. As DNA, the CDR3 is TGTGCCAGCAGCTCCCAGTATTTTAACACTGAAGCTTTCTTT. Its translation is CASSSQYFNTEAFF.

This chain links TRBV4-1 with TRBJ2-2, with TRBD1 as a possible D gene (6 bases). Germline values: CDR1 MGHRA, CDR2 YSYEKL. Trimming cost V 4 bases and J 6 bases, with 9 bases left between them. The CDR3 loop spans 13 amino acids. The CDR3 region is CASSPRGPGELFF. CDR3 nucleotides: TGCGCCAGCAGCCCCAGGGGACCCGGGGAGCTGTTTTTT.

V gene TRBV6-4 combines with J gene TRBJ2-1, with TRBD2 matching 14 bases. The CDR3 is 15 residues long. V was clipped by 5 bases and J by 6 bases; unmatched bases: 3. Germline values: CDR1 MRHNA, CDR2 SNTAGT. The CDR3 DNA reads TGTGCCAGCAGTCTGACTAGCGGGGGGGCCAATGAGCAGTTCTTC. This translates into CASSLTSGGANEQFF.

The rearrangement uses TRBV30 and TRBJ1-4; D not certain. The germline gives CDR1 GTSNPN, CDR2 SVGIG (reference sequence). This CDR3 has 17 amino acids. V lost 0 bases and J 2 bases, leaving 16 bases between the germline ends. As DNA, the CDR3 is TGTGCCTGGAGTGTACTGGGCACATACGGTACTAATGAAAAACTGTTTTTT. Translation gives CAWSVLGTYGTNEKLFF.

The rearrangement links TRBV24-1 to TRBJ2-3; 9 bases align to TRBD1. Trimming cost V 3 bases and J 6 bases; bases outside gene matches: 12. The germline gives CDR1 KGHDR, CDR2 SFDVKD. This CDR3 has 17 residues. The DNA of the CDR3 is TGTGCCACCAGTGATCTGGGGACAGGGAAAAAGCGGGATACGCAGTATTTT. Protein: CATSDLGTGKKRDTQYF.

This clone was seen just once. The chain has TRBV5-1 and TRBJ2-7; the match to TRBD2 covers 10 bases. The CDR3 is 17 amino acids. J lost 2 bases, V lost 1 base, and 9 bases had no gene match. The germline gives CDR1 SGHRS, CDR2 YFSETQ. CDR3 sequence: CASSLRSSGSRAYEQYF. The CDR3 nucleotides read TGCGCCAGCAGCTTGAGGTCTAGCGGGAGTCGGGCCTACGAGCAGTACTTC.

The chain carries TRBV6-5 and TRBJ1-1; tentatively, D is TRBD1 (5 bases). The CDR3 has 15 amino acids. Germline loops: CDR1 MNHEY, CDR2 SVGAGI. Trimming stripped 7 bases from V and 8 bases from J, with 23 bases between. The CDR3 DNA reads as TGTGCCAGCAACTCCTTGACAGAAAACCCGATGGAAGCTTTCTTT. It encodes CASNSLTENPMEAFF.